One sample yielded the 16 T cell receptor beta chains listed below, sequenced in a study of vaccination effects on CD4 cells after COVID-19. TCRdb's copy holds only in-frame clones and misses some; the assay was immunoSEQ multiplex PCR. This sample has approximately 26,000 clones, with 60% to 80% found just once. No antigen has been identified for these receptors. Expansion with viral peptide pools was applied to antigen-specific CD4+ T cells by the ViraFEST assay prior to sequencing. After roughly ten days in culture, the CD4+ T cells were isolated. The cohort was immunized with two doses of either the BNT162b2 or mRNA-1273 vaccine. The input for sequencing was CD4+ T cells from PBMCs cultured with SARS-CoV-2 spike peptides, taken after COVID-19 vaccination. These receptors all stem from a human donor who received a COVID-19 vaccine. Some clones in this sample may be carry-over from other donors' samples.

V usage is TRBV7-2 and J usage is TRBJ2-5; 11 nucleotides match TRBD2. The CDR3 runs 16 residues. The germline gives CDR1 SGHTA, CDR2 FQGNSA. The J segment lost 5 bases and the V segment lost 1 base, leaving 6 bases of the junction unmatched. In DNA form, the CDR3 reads TGTGCCAGCAGCTTAGAGATTAGCGGGGGGGCCGAGACCCAGTACTTC. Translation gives CASSLEISGGAETQYF.

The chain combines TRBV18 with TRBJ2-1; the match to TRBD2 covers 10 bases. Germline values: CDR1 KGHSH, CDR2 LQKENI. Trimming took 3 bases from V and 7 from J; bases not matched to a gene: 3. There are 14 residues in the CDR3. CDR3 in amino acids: CASSPQAGGNEQFF. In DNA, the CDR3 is TGTGCCAGCTCACCTCAAGCGGGGGGGAATGAGCAGTTCTTC.

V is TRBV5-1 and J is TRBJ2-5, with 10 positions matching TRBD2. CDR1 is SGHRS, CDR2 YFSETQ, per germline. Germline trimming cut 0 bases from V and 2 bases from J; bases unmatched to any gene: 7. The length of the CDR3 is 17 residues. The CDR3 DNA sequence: TGCGCCAGCAGCTTGGCGGGTAGCGGGGGGTATCAAGAGACCCAGTACTTC. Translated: CASSLAGSGGYQETQYF.

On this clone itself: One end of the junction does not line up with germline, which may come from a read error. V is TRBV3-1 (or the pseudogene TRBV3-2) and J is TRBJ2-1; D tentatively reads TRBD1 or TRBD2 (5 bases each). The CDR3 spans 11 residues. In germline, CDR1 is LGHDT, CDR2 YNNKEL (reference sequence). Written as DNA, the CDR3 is TGTGCCAGCCGCCACGGGGCAGGGCAGTTCTTC. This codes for CASRHGAGQFF.

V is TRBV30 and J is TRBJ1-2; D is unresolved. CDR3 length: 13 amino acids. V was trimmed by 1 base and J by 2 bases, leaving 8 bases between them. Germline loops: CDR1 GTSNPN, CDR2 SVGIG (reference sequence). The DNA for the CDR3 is TGTGCCTGGAGTGGGGCCGCGAACTATGGCTACACCTTC. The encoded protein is CAWSGAANYGYTF.

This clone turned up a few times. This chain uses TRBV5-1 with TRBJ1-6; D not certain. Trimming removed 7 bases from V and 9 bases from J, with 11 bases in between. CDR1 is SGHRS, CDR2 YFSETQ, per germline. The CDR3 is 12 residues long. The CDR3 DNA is TGCGCCAGCGGGGATGAAGGTTCACCCCTCCACTTT. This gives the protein CASGDEGSPLHF.

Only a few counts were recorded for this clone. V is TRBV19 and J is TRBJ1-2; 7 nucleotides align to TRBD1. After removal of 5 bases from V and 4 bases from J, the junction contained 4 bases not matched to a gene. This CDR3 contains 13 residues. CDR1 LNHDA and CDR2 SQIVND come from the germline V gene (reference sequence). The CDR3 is CASSVQGTYGYTF. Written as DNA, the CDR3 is TGTGCCAGTAGTGTACAGGGGACCTATGGCTACACCTTC.

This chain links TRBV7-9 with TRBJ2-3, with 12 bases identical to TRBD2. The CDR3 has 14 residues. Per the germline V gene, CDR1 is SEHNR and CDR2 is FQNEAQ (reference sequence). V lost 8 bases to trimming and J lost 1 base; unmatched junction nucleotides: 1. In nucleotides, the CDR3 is TGTGCCAGCCGGACTAGCGGGGGCACAGATACGCAGTATTTT. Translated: CASRTSGGTDTQYF.

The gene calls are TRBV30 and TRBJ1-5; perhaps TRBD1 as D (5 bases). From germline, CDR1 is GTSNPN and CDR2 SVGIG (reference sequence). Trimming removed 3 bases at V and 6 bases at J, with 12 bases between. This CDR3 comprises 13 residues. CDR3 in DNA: TGTGCCTGGAGCGAAGGGGAAGGTCAGCCCCAGCATTTT. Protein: CAWSEGEGQPQHF.

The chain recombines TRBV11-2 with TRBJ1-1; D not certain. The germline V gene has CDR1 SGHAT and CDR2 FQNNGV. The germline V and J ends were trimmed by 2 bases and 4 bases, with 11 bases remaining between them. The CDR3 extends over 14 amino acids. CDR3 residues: CASSLRVTGTEAFF. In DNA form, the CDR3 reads TGTGCCAGCAGCTTAAGGGTTACGGGCACTGAAGCTTTCTTT.

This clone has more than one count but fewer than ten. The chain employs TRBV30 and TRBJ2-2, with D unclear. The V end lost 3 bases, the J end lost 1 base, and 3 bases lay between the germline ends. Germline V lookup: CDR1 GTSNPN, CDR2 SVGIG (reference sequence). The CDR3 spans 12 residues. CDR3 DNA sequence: TGTGCCTGGAGAAAGAACACCGGGGAGCTGTTTTTT. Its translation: CAWRKNTGELFF.

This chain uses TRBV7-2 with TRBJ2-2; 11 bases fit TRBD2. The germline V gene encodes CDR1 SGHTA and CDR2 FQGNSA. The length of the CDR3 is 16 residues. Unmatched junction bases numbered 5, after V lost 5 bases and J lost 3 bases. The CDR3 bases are TGTGCCAGCAGCCCAACTAGCGGGGGCTACACCGGGGAGCTGTTTTTT. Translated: CASSPTSGGYTGELFF.

The CDR3 nucleotides are TGTGCCAGCATGGGTTGGGACAAGAACACTGAAGCTTTCTTT. This sequence encodes CASMGWDKNTEAFF. The rearrangement uses TRBV6-5 and TRBJ1-1; perhaps TRBD1 as D (6 bases). Germline CDR1 reads MNHEY; CDR2 reads SVGAGI. This CDR3 has 14 residues. Trimming left V 7 bases short and J 1 base short, with 13 bases between.

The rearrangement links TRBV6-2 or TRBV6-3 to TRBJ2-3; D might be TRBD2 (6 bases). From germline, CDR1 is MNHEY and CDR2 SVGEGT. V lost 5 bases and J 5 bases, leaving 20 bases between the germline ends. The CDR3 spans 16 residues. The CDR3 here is CASSTPGLGFLDTQYF. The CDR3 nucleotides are TGTGCCAGCAGTACCCCGGGACTCGGTTTTTTAGATACGCAGTATTTT.

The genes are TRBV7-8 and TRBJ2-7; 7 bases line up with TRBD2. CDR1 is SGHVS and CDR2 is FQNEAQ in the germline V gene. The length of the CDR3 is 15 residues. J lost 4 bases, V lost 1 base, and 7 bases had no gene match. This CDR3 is CASSLVGGGSYEQYV. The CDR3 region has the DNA TGTGCCAGCAGCTTAGTAGGCGGGGGTTCTTACGAGCAGTACGTC.

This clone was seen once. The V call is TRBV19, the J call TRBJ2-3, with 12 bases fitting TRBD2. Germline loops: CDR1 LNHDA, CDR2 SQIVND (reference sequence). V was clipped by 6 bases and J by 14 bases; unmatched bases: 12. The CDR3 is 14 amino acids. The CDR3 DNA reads TGTGCCAGTAGGTTGACTAGCGGGGGTCCGTGGTTGTATTTT. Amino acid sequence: CASRLTSGGPWLYF. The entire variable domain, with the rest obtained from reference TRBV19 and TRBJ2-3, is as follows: DGGITQSPKYLFRKEGQNVTLSCEQNLNHDAMYWYRQDPGQGLRLIYYSQIVNDFQKGDIAEGYSVSREKKESFPLTVTSAQKNPTAFYLCASRLTSGGPWLYFGPGTRLTVL.